The entry below describes one T cell receptor beta chain. Molecular barcoded adaptors covering alpha/delta and beta/gamma chains were used on 400 to 450 ng RNA. Via MiXCR, TCRdb re-called the reads, giving one row per CDR3 protein. Among more than 70,000 distinct CDR3 sequences listed, around a fifth were seen once. The data belong to a study of read filtering for tumor transcriptome and immune sequencing. Study summary: IR-seq gave about 4 to 10.27 million TCR reads per sample; RNA-seq gave about 80 to 1,400.

Germline V gene lookup returns CDR1 LNHDA and CDR2 SQIVND (reference sequence). V gave up 9 bases and J gave up 7 bases; unmatched junction bases: 10. CDR3 size: 13 residues. The chain employs TRBV19 and TRBJ2-3, with 7 bases fitting TRBD2. This sequence was found in a donor aged 40 or older with multiple myeloma. The material sequenced was a population of CD138-negative cells sorted from bone marrow. The CDR3 loop is CASSGGATYTQYF. CDR3 sequence (DNA): TGTGCCAGCTCGGGAGGAGCGACTTATACGCAGTATTTT.